This T cell receptor beta chain was documented in a study of human T cells and chemical hapten exposure. Study-wide context: Diagnoses of alopecia areata, totalis or universalis occurred in mostly female patients.

V lost 0 bases, J lost 0 bases, and 0 bases stayed unmatched. Germline lookup yields CDR1 SGHTA and CDR2 FQGNSA. The CDR3 contains 15 residues. MiXCR, run by TCRdb on the RACE reads, gives a single entry per CDR3 protein. The table shows 35,000 to 50,000 distinct CDR3 sequences, with roughly 12% occurring only once. Regarding time point: pre-sensitization, week 0. As for treatment: therapeutic diphenylcyclopropenone sensitization with weekly scalp DPC. There are many counts of this clonotype. This sequence originates from a woman aged 25 to 39 with alopecia areata. Some clones in this sample may be carry-over from other donors' samples. Specimen: whole blood, collected in connection with sensitization to the hapten diphenylcyclopropenone (DPC). The chain joins TRBV7-2 to TRBJ2-3; 7 bases map to TRBD1. CDR3 amino acids: CASSLAGGSTDTQYF. CDR3 DNA: TGTGCCAGCAGCTTAGCAGGGGGCAGCACAGATACGCAGTATTTT.